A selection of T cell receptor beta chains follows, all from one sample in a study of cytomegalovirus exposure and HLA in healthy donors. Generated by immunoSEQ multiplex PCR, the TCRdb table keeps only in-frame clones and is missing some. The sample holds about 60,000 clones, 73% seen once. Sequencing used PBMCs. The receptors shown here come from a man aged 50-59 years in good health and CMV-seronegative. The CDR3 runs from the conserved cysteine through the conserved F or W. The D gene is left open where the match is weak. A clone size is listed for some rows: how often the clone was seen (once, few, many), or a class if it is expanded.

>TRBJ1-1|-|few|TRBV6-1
TGTGCCATCTCTACTAAGGCAAACACTGAAGCTTTCTTT
CAISTKANTEAFF
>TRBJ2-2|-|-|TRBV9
TGTGCCAGCAGCGAGACAGTTTACACCGGGGAGCTGTTTTTT
CASSETVYTGELFF
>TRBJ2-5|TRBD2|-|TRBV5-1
TGCGCCAGCAAAAGGAGCGGGATTCAGAGGGAGACCCAGTACTTC
CASKRSGIQRETQYF
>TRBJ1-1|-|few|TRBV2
TGTGCCAGCAGGCGGGACGCCGGCACTGAAGCTTTCTTT
CASRRDAGTEAFF
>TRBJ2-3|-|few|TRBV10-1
TGCGCCAGCAGTGAGTTTGGCAGGACGGCAAGGGGTCAAGATACGCAGTATTTT
CASSEFGRTARGQDTQYF
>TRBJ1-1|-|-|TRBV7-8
TGTGCCAGCAGCTTATCATCCGGAGGATCGAACACTGAAGCTTTCTTT
CASSLSSGGSNTEAFF
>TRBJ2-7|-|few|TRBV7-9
TGTGCCAGCAGCTTCCGCAGGGAATCCTACGAGCAGTACTTC
CASSFRRESYEQYF
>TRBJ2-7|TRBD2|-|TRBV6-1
TGTGCCATCAAGCGGGCTAGCGGGGGGTACGAGCAGTACTTC
CAIKRASGGYEQYF
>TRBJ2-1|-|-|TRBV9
TGTGCCAGCAGCGTAGCTAACGTCGGCAATGAGCAGTTCTTC
CASSVANVGNEQFF
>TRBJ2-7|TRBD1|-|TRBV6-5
TGTGCCAGCAGTCGGGACAGATTAGGAGAGCAGTACTTC
CASSRDRLGEQYF
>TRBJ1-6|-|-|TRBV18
TGTGCCAGCTCACCCCGGCAGCGCCTCCAAGATTCACCCCTCCACTTT
CASSPRQRLQDSPLHF
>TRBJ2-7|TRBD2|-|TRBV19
TGTGCCAGTAGTATGCGAAGGCGGGGGAGCTCCTACGAGCAGTACTTC
CASSMRRRGSSYEQYF
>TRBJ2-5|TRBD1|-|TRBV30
TGTGCCTGGAGAAGACAGGGGGTCGACGAGACCCAGTACTTC
CAWRRQGVDETQYF
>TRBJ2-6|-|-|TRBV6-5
TGTGCCAGCGCAGTTAGCGGCTCTGGGGCCAACGTCCTGACTTTC
CASAVSGSGANVLTF
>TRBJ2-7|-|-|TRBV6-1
TGTGCCAGCCTGGGTGGGCAGGGTCTCTACGAGCAGTACTTC
CASLGGQGLYEQYF
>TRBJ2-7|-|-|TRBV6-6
TGTGCCAGCATCCTCGGGACAACCTACGAGCAGTACTTC
CASILGTTYEQYF
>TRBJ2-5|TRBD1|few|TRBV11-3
TGTGCCACCCGGACAGGGGGGGAAGAGACCCAGTACTTC
CATRTGGEETQYF
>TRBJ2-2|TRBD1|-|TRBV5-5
TGTGCCAGCAGCCGCGACCCAGGGGGCAATCTGGGCACCGGGGAGCTGTTTTTT
CASSRDPGGNLGTGELFF
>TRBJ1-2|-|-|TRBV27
TGTGCCAGCAGTTTGCGGGGGAGTAACTATGGCTACACCTTC
CASSLRGSNYGYTF
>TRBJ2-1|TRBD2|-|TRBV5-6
TGTGCCAGCATAAGACTAGCGGGGAGCAATGAGCAGTTCTTC
CASIRLAGSNEQFF
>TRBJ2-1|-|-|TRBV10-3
TGTGCCATCAGAGACAGTTACAATGAGCAGTTCTTC
CAIRDSYNEQFF
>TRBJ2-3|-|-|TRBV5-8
TGTGCCAGCAGCTTAGGGGTGCTCACAGATACGCAGTATTTT
CASSLGVLTDTQYF
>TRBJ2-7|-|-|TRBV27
TGTGCCAGCAGTTTATCGTGGGGCGCCTACGAGCAGTACTTC
CASSLSWGAYEQYF
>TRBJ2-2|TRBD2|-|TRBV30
TGTGCCTGGAATCGGGGGGGACCGAACACCGGGGAGCTGTTTTTT
CAWNRGGPNTGELFF
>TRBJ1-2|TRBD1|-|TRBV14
TGTGCCAGCAGCCAGTGGACAGGCCCCACGGGGGGCTACACCTTC
CASSQWTGPTGGYTF
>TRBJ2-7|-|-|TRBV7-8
TGTGCCAGCAGCTTAGCGAGGGCAGACGAGCAGTACTTC
CASSLARADEQYF
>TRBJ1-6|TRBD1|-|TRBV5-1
TGCGCCAGCAGCTTTGGACAGGGATGGGAAAATAATTCACCCCTCCACTTT
CASSFGQGWENNSPLHF
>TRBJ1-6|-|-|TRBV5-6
TGTGCCAGCAGCCCCCAGAAGGGAGATTATAATTCACCCCTCCACTTT
CASSPQKGDYNSPLHF
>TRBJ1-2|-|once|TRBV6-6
TGTGCCAGCAGACTATCGGCTAAACGGGACTATGGCTACACCTTC
CASRLSAKRDYGYTF